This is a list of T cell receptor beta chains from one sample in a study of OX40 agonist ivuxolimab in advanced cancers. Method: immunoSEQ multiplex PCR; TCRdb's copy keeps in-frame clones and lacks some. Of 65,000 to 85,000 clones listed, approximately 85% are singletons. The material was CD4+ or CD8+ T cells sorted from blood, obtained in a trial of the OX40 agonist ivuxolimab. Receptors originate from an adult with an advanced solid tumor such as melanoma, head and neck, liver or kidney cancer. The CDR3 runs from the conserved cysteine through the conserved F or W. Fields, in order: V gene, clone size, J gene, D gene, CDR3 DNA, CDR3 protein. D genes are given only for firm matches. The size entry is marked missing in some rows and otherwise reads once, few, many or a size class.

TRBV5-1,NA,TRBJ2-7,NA,TGCGCCAGCGGTTGGGGGTCAACCTCCTACGAGCAGTACTTC,CASGWGSTSYEQYF
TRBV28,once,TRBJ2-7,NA,TGTGCCAGCAGTTTATATCGGGACGGTACCTACGAGCAGTACTTC,CASSLYRDGTYEQYF
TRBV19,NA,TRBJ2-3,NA,TGTGCCAGTAGTATAGAACGGGGGCCGCAGTATTTT,CASSIERGPQYF
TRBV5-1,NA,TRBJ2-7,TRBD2,TGCGCCAGCAGCCTTACCCCCGGGACTAGCGGCTACACACTCTCCTACGAGCAGTACTTC,CASSLTPGTSGYTLSYEQYF
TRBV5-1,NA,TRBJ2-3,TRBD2,TGCGCCAGCAGCTTGGAGGGACTAGCAAGCACAGATACGCAGTATTTT,CASSLEGLASTDTQYF
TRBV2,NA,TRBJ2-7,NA,TGTGCCAGCAGTGAATGGCAGGGGGGGTACTTC,CASSEWQGGYF
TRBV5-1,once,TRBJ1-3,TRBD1,TGCGCCAGCAGCTTATCCGGGACAGGGAATGACGGAAACACCATATATTTT,CASSLSGTGNDGNTIYF
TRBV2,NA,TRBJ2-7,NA,TGTGCCAGCAACCGGGACGGGACCTACGAGCAGTACTTC,CASNRDGTYEQYF
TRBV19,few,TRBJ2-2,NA,TGTGCCAGTAGTATAGGAGGGACTGGGAACGGGGAGCTGTTTTTT,CASSIGGTGNGELFF
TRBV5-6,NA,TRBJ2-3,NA,TGTGCCAGCAGCTCGGGGTCAGGCACAGATACGCAGTATTTT,CASSSGSGTDTQYF
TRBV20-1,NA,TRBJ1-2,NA,TGCAGTGCTGGCGGGCTCAGCTACACCTTC,CSAGGLSYTF
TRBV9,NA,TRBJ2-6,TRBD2,TGTGCCAGCAGCGCGGCGCGACTAGCGGGGGCCATCTCTGGGGCCAACGTCCTGACTTTC,CASSAARLAGAISGANVLTF
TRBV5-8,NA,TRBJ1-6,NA,TGTGCCAGCAGCTTGGCACCACCCCCAACTAATTCACCCCTCCACTTT,CASSLAPPPTNSPLHF
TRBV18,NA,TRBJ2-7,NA,TGTGCCAGCTCACCGGAGAAGTCAGGTATCTACGAGCAGTACTTC,CASSPEKSGIYEQYF
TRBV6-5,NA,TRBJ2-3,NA,TGTGCCAGCAGCTCTCAGCGCACGCAGTATTTT,CASSSQRTQYF
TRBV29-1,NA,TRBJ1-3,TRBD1,TGCAGCGTTTACGAAGACTACTCCGGGACAGCGGGCTCTGGAAACACCATATATTTT,CSVYEDYSGTAGSGNTIYF
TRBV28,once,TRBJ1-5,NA,TGTGCCAGCAGTTTGATGCTGGCCGGCGGGAATCAGCCCCAGCATTTT,CASSLMLAGGNQPQHF
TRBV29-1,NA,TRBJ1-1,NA,TGCAGCGTTGACGACAGGAGTGAGGCTTTCTTT,CSVDDRSEAFF
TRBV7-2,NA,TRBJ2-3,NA,TGTGCCAGCAGCTTAGGAGGGGACCTGGATACGCAGTATTTT,CASSLGGDLDTQYF
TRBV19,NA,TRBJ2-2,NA,TGTGCCAGTAGTATTCGGGATAACACCGGGGAGCTGTTTTTT,CASSIRDNTGELFF
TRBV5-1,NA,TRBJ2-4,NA,TGCGCCAGCAGCTTCACCGGGAAAACTTGGGCGGCGAACATTCAGTACTTC,CASSFTGKTWAANIQYF
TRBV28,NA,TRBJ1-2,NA,TGTGCCACCCTATGGTTCACTAACTATGGCTACACCTTC,CATLWFTNYGYTF
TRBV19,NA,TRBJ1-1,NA,TGTGCCAGTAGAACCCTTCCCGGGACAAACACTGAAGCTTTCTTT,CASRTLPGTNTEAFF
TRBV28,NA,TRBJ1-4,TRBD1,TGTGCCAGCAGTAAGGGACAGGGAGCAACTAATGAAAAACTGTTTTTT,CASSKGQGATNEKLFF
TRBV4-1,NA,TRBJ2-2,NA,TGCGCCAGCAGCCAAGATTCGCGGATCGGGGAGCTGTTTTTT,CASSQDSRIGELFF
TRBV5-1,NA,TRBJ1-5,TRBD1,TGCGCCAGCAGCTTGACAGGGGAAAGCAATCAGCCCCAGCATTTT,CASSLTGESNQPQHF
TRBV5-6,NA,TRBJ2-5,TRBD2,TGTGCCAGCAGCTTTTCCCCGCGGGGGTTGGGGCAAGAGACCCAGTACTTC,CASSFSPRGLGQETQYF
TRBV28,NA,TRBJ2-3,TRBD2,TGTGCCAGCAGTAACGACCATACTAGCGGGGGGGCGTACGGCACAGATACGCAGTATTTT,CASSNDHTSGGAYGTDTQYF
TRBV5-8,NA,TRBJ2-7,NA,TGTGCCAGCAGCTTGGAGCGCTACCCTCAGTCCTACGAGCAGTACTTC,CASSLERYPQSYEQYF
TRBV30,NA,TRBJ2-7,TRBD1,TGTGCCTGGAGTATCGGGACAGGGAAATTCTACGAGCAGTACTTC,CAWSIGTGKFYEQYF
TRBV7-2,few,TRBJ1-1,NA,TGTGCCAGCAGCATTTCGGGGGCTTTCTCTGAAGCTTTCTTT,CASSISGAFSEAFF
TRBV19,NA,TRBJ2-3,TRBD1,TGTGCCAGTAGGACAGGGAGAACGCAGTATTTT,CASRTGRTQYF
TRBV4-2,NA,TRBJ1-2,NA,TGTGCCAGCAGCCAAGAGGGGGGGACGGACTATGGCTACACCTTC,CASSQEGGTDYGYTF
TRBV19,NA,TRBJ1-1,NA,TGTGCCAGTAGTACTACAGGGATTCGTCTTGCTGAAGCTTTCTTT,CASSTTGIRLAEAFF
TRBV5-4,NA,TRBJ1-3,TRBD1,TGTGCCAGCAGCTTGGAGGGACAGGGAACCGGAAACACCATATATTTT,CASSLEGQGTGNTIYF
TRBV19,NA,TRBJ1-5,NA,TGTGCCAGCGGGCTTCTCTTGGGCCAAGGGTACAATCAGCCCCAGCATTTT,CASGLLLGQGYNQPQHF
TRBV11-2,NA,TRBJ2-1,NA,TGTGCCAGCAGCAGGGGGAATGAGCAGTTCTTC,CASSRGNEQFF
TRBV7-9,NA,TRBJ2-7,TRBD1,TGTGCCATATGGGCGGGACAGGGGTCTGGCGAGCAGTACTTC,CAIWAGQGSGEQYF
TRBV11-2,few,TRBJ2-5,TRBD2,TGTGCCAGCAGCTTAGGACAGCGGGGGGTTGGAGAGACCCAGTACTTC,CASSLGQRGVGETQYF
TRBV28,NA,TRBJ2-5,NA,TGTGCCAGCAGTCCTCGGGACACCTGGTCCCACTTC,CASSPRDTWSHF
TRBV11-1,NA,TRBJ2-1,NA,TGTGCCAGCAGCCTAGACGGAGCATACAATGAGCAGTTCTTC,CASSLDGAYNEQFF
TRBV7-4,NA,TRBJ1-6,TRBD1,TGTGCCAGCAGCTTATCCCGGGACAGGGGCCGGGTGTCCCTCCACTTT,CASSLSRDRGRVSLHF
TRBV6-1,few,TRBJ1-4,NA,TGTGCCAGCAGTGCACAGAATGAAAAACTGTTTTTT,CASSAQNEKLFF
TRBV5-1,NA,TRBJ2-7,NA,TGCGCCAGCAGCCGAGGAGATGAGGGGAACGAGCAGTACTTC,CASSRGDEGNEQYF
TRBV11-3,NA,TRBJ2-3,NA,TGTGCCAGCAGCTTTGGGGGCTCGCCAGATACGCAGTATTTT,CASSFGGSPDTQYF
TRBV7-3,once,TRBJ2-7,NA,TGTGCCAGCAGGCTGACAGCCCCCTACGAGCAGTACTTC,CASRLTAPYEQYF
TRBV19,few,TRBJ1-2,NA,TGTGCCAGTAGTCACAGGGTACACAACTATGGCTACACCTTC,CASSHRVHNYGYTF
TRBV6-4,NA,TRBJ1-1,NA,TGTGCCAGCAGTGCGGAACTAAACACTGAAGCTTTCTTT,CASSAELNTEAFF